These T cell receptor beta chains were read from a single sample in a study of cytomegalovirus exposure and HLA in healthy donors. Assay: immunoSEQ multiplex PCR; the TCRdb copy retains only in-frame clones and omits some. The sample lists about 140,000 clones, around four fifths occurring once. The sample consisted of PBMCs. These receptors all come from a man aged 35-49 years in good health and CMV-seronegative. Each CDR3 is given with its conserved first and last residue. The D gene is left open where the match is weak. Clone size is stated in some rows and not others, as once, few, many or a class when expanded.

D,size,J,V,DNA,CDR3
TRBD2,-,TRBJ2-3,TRBV2,TGTGCCAGCAGTGAGTTGTCTAGCGGGAACACAGATACGCAGTATTTT,CASSELSSGNTDTQYF
TRBD1,-,TRBJ1-2,TRBV11-2,TGTGCCAGCAGCAGGGGGGACAGTACTAACTATGGCTACACCTTC,CASSRGDSTNYGYTF
-,-,TRBJ1-2,TRBV7-2,TGTGCCAGCAGCTTAGGGGTCCAGGGTCTTGGCTACACCTTC,CASSLGVQGLGYTF
-,-,TRBJ2-7,TRBV19,TGTGCCAGTAGTTTACAGGGCTCCTACGAGCAGTACTTC,CASSLQGSYEQYF
TRBD1,-,TRBJ2-5,TRBV6-5,TGTGCCAGCAGTTACACGACAGGGGGAGAGACCCAGTACTTC,CASSYTTGGETQYF
-,-,TRBJ2-1,TRBV7-9,TGTGCCAGCAGCGTCCGCTACAATGAGCAGTTCTTC,CASSVRYNEQFF
TRBD2,-,TRBJ2-2,TRBV5-1,TGCGCCAGCAGCTTAAGCGGGAGGGCCCAGGGCACCGGGGAGCTGTTTTTT,CASSLSGRAQGTGELFF
-,-,TRBJ1-1,TRBV29-1,TGCAGCGTTGTTAGCTCAGGGATAAACACTGAAGCTTTCTTT,CSVVSSGINTEAFF
-,-,TRBJ2-7,TRBV2,TGTGCCATCACGGAGACGGAACGGGAGTACTTC,CAITETEREYF
TRBD1,-,TRBJ2-1,TRBV9,TGTGCCAGCAGCGGGGACAGCTATGAGCAGTTCTTC,CASSGDSYEQFF
-,-,TRBJ2-1,TRBV28,TGTGCCAGCAGTGGAGGTAGGGGGGGAATGGTCAATGAGCAGTTCTTC,CASSGGRGGMVNEQFF
-,-,TRBJ2-1,TRBV11-3,TGTGCCAGCAGCTTCGGGGATACTTACTACAATGAGCAGTTCTTC,CASSFGDTYYNEQFF
TRBD2,-,TRBJ2-1,TRBV19,TGTGCCAGTAGTATTGCCGGGGGGAGTTACAATGAGCAGTTCTTC,CASSIAGGSYNEQFF
-,-,TRBJ2-6,TRBV7-8,TGTGCCAGCAGCACGGACAGTGGGGCCAACGTCCTGACTTTC,CASSTDSGANVLTF
-,-,TRBJ2-7,TRBV1,TGCACCAGCAGCCCTTCGACAGGGACCTTCAACTTC,CTSSPSTGTFNF
-,once,TRBJ1-3,TRBV15,TGTGCCACCAGCAGAGATAAAGGGACAGGAAACACCATATATTTT,CATSRDKGTGNTIYF
TRBD2,-,TRBJ2-5,TRBV11-2,TGTGCCAGCAGCCCATCGGGACTACGAGAGACCCAGTACTTC,CASSPSGLRETQYF
TRBD1,-,TRBJ2-2,TRBV29-1,TGCAGCGCCCCGGGACAGGGGGCGAGCACCGGGGAGCTGTTTTTT,CSAPGQGASTGELFF
-,-,TRBJ1-1,TRBV7-9,TGTTCCAGCAGCTTAGTTTCCGGGAACACTGAAGCTTTCTTT,CSSSLVSGNTEAFF
TRBD2,-,TRBJ2-7,TRBV5-6,TGTGCCAGCAGCTCCCAGGGGCGGGAGGGGATGGGTAACGAGCAGTACTTC,CASSSQGREGMGNEQYF
TRBD1,-,TRBJ1-4,TRBV9,TGTGCCAGCAGCGTAGGTAGGACCCGACAGGGTGCTGAAAAACTGTTTTTT,CASSVGRTRQGAEKLFF
-,-,TRBJ2-3,TRBV11-3,TGTGCCAGCAGCTTAGGGGCGTCTAGCACAGATACGCAGTATTTT,CASSLGASSTDTQYF
TRBD2,-,TRBJ2-5,TRBV7-2,TGTGCCAGCAGCCCGAGGACTAGCGGGTACCAAGAGACCCAGTACTTC,CASSPRTSGYQETQYF
-,-,TRBJ2-3,TRBV7-6,TGTGCCAGCAGCTTAGTTTTTAAGCGGACAGATACGCAGTATTTT,CASSLVFKRTDTQYF
-,-,TRBJ2-7,TRBV6-6,TGTGCCAGCAGTCACCCAGGAGGAGAGCAGTACTTC,CASSHPGGEQYF
TRBD2,-,TRBJ2-7,TRBV5-1,TGCGCCAGCAGCTTGGGGACTAGCGGGAGCCACGAGCAGTACTTC,CASSLGTSGSHEQYF
-,once,TRBJ2-5,TRBV5-1,TGCGCCAGCGAGGACTACCCTATGGAGACCCAGTACTTC,CASEDYPMETQYF
TRBD1,-,TRBJ2-3,TRBV29-1,TGCAGCGTTGAACCCCGGGACAGGACAGATACGCAGTATTTT,CSVEPRDRTDTQYF
-,-,TRBJ2-5,TRBV18,TGTGCCAGCTATTCACAGGGTCATCAAGAGACCCAGTACTTC,CASYSQGHQETQYF
TRBD1,-,TRBJ2-7,TRBV2,TGTGCCAGCAGGGGGACAGGGGGGAGATACGAGCAGTACTTC,CASRGTGGRYEQYF
-,-,TRBJ2-3,TRBV5-1,TGCGCCAGCAGCTTGGCCAGGGTAATAGCTAGCACAGATACGCAGTATTTT,CASSLARVIASTDTQYF
-,-,TRBJ1-2,TRBV30,TGTGCCTGGAGGGCTGGACAGGGCTACACCTTC,CAWRAGQGYTF
TRBD1,-,TRBJ2-3,TRBV7-9,TGTGCCAGCAGCTTAAATGACAGGGCGGCAGATACGCAGTATTTT,CASSLNDRAADTQYF
TRBD2,-,TRBJ2-5,TRBV9,TGTGCCAGCAGCGTAGTTCCTAGCGGCCAAGAGACCCAGTACTTC,CASSVVPSGQETQYF
-,-,TRBJ2-7,TRBV4-1,TGCGCCAGCAGCCCAAAGCGAGGGGAGGACGCCTACGAGCAGTACTTC,CASSPKRGEDAYEQYF
-,-,TRBJ1-1,TRBV7-3,TGTGCCAGCAGCCTGCAGGGCAGGAACACTGAAGCTTTCTTT,CASSLQGRNTEAFF
-,-,TRBJ1-1,TRBV6-5,TGTGCCAGCAGTTACGAGGGCCTGGGCACTGAAGCTTTCTTT,CASSYEGLGTEAFF
-,-,TRBJ2-3,TRBV5-6,TGTGCCAGCAGCTTGGGGGGGGTCACAGATACGCAGTATTTT,CASSLGGVTDTQYF
-,-,TRBJ1-6,TRBV18,TGTGCCAGCTCACTACAGACCGACGCAAACTCACCCCTCCACTTT,CASSLQTDANSPLHF
TRBD1,-,TRBJ2-1,TRBV7-6,TGTGCCAGCAGCGCCACAGGGGGGTTCTTCAATGAGCAGTTCTTC,CASSATGGFFNEQFF
-,few,TRBJ2-7,TRBV7-8,TGTGCCATTAGCAAAGAGAAGACGGCATACGAGCAGTACTTC,CAISKEKTAYEQYF
-,-,TRBJ1-2,TRBV11-2,TGTGCCAGCAGCCTGCGACAGTCTTATGGCTACACCTTC,CASSLRQSYGYTF
-,-,TRBJ2-7,TRBV6-4,TGTGCCAGCAGTGACTCGGGAGCGGGCCTCTCCTACGAGCAGTACTTC,CASSDSGAGLSYEQYF
-,-,TRBJ2-5,TRBV7-7,TGTGCTAGCAGCCCTGGGACTGGATACCAAGAGACCCAGTACTTC,CASSPGTGYQETQYF
TRBD1,-,TRBJ1-3,TRBV27,TGTGCCAGCAGGGCTGGGACAGCTGGAAACACCATATATTTT,CASRAGTAGNTIYF
-,once,TRBJ2-7,TRBV5-6,TGTGCCAGCAGTCGGGGTTACGAGCAGTACTTC,CASSRGYEQYF
-,-,TRBJ1-2,TRBV19,TGTGCCAGTAGTATTACCCTGACAGGCCTACCCCACGGCTACACCTTC,CASSITLTGLPHGYTF
-,-,TRBJ1-4,TRBV7-9,TGTGCCAGCAGCTTAGGCGGGGGAAGCAATGAAAAACTGTTTTTT,CASSLGGGSNEKLFF
-,-,TRBJ2-7,TRBV14,TGTGCCAGCAGCCTCGACTTCGGTCAGGGCGGATACGAGCAGTACTTC,CASSLDFGQGGYEQYF
TRBD2,-,TRBJ2-3,TRBV4-1,TGCGCCAGCAGCCAACGGGGGGGCGGCACAGATACGCAGTATTTT,CASSQRGGGTDTQYF
TRBD1,-,TRBJ2-5,TRBV15,TGTGCCACCAGCAGAGCGGGGACAGGGACAGAGACCCAGTACTTC,CATSRAGTGTETQYF
-,-,TRBJ1-6,TRBV7-9,TGTTCCAGCAGCCCGGACTCAGATTATTCACCCCTCCACTTT,CSSSPDSDYSPLHF
-,-,TRBJ1-6,TRBV2,TGTGCCAGCAGTGAAGCGCTTCTTAAAAGCACCCTCCACTTT,CASSEALLKSTLHF